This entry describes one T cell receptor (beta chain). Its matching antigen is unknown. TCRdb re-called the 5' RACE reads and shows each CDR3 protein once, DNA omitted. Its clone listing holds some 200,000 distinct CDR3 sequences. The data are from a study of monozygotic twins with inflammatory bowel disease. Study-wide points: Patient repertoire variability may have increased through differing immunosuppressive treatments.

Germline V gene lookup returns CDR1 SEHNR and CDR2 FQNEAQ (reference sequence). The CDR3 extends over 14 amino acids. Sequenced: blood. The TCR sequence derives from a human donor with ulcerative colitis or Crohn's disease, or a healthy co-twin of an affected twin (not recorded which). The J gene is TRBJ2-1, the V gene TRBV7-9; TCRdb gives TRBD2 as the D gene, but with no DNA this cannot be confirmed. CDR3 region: CASSPRPGRNEQFF.